This T cell receptor (beta chain) derives from a study of CD8 T cells in Susac syndrome. Blood CD8+ and CD4+ T cells underwent high-throughput TCR beta sequencing. cDNA came from approximately 0.5 to 1 ug RNA primed by random hexamers. Amplification of TCR beta CDR3 across 54 Vbeta and 13 Jbeta was performed with immunoSEQ multiplex PCR. TCRdb used MiXCR to reprocess the immunoSEQ multiplex PCR reads, holding one entry per CDR3 protein. Of 200,000 to 250,000 distinct CDR3 sequences listed, roughly 96% were seen once; the top ten hold 0.085% to 0.1%. Source material: CD4+ T cells from PBMCs. The source is a human donor with multiple sclerosis.

As DNA, the CDR3 is TGCAGTGCTAGATTGTCTAGCGGATACAATGAGCAGTTCTTC. As protein: CSARLSSGYNEQFF. The rearrangement joins TRBV20-1 to TRBJ2-1; 7 nucleotides agree with TRBD2. Germline values: CDR1 DFQATT, CDR2 SNEGSKA (reference sequence). V gave up 2 bases and J gave up 4 bases; unmatched junction bases: 5. The CDR3 is made up of 14 amino acids.